This section outlines one TCR beta chain sequence together with its context. The target antigen is unknown. The sample is drawn from a study of beta chain features in type 1 diabetes. On the study more broadly: Healthy donors, compared against patients, showed similar age, gender and cell yields. Sorted cells, approximately 110,000,000 in number, were examined across all samples. Notes on the study in general: Within each of all four CD4+ subsets, Type 1 diabetes patients had TCRB CDR3s that were moderately but significantly shorter.

CD4+ cells of the naive, central memory, regulatory and stem cell-like memory types were sorted via CD45RO/CCR7/CD25/CD127/CD95/CD27. Every bit of the isolated RNA underwent reverse transcription, so sequencing read expressed TCRB transcripts. TCRdb's copy holds only in-frame clones and misses some; the assay was immunoSEQ multiplex PCR. This table holds approximately 730,000 clones, roughly an eighth found once. The CDR3 consists of 19 residues. J gave up 4 bases and V 4 bases, and 12 bases lay outside the gene matches. CDR1 and CDR2 (germline): LNHDA, SQIVND (reference sequence). The sequenced material came from naive CD4+ T cells from blood. This receptor was identified in a man younger than 35 with type 1 diabetes. J is TRBJ2-1 and V is TRBV19; 14 nucleotides agree with TRBD2. CDR3 sequence (DNA): TGTGCCAGTAGTACATCCCTTGGACTAGCGGGGGGAAAATACAATGAGCAGTTCTTC. Amino acid sequence: CASSTSLGLAGGKYNEQFF.